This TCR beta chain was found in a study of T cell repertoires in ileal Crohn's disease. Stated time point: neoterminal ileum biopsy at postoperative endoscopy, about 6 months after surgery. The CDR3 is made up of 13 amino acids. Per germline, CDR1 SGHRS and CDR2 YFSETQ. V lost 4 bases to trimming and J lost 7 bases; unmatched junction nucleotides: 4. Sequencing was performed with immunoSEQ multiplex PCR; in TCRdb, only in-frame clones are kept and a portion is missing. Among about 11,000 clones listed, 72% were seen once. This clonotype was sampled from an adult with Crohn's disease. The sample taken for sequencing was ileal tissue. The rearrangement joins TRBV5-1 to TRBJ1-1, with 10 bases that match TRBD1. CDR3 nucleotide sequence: TGCGCCAGCAGCGGGACAGGGGCTATTGAAGCTTTCTTT. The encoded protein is CASSGTGAIEAFF.